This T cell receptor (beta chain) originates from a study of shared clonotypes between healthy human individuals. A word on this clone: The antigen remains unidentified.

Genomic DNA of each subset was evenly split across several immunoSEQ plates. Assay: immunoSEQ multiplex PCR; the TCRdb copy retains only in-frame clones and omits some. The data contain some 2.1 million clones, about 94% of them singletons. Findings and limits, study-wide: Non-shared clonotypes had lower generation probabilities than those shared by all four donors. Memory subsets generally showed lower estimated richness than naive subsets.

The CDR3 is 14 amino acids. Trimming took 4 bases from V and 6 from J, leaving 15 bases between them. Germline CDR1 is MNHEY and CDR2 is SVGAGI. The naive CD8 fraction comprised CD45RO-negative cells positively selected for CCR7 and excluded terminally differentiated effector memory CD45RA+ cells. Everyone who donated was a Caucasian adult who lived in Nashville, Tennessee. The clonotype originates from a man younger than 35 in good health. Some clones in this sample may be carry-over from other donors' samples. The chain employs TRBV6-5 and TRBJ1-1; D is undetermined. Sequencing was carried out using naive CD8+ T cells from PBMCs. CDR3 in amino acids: CASSSSGRSAEAFF. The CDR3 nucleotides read TGTGCCAGCAGTTCGTCGGGAAGGTCTGCTGAAGCTTTCTTT.